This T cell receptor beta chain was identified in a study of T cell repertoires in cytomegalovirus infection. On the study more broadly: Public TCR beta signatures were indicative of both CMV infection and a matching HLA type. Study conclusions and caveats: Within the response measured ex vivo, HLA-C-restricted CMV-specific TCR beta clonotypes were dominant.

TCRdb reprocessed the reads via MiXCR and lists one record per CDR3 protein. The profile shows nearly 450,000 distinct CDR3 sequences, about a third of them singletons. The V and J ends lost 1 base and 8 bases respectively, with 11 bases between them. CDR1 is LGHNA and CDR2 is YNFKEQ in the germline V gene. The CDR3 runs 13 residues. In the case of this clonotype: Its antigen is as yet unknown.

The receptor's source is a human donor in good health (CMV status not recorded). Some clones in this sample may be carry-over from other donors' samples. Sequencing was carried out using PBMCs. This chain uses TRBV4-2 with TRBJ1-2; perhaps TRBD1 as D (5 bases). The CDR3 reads CASSQVRGEGYTF. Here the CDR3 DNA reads TGTGCCAGCAGCCAAGTTCGAGGGGAGGGCTACACCTTC.